These 23 T cell receptor beta chains originate from one sample sequenced in a study of T cell clones after liver transplantation. Generated by immunoSEQ multiplex PCR, the TCRdb table keeps only in-frame clones and is missing some. The table records 65,000 to 85,000 clones, roughly 84% of them present only once. The source was CD4+ T cells from blood, collected around 50 months after liver transplant. The receptor set was obtained from a human patient who received a liver transplant. Some T cells here may be from the graft donor.

This clone was found once. The chain couples TRBV15 to TRBJ2-7; D not resolved. Trimming took 1 base from V and 3 from J, leaving 4 bases between them. The CDR3 is 12 residues long. From germline, CDR1 is LNHNV and CDR2 YYDKDF (reference sequence). The CDR3 sequence is CATSRVYYEQYF. The CDR3 bases are TGTGCCACCAGCAGAGTTTACTACGAGCAGTACTTC.

The genes are TRBV15 and TRBJ2-7, with D perhaps matching TRBD1 (6 bases). The ends were cut back, 0 bases at V and 3 bases at J, with 12 bases in the middle. The CDR3 has 15 residues. Germline assignment: CDR1 LNHNV and CDR2 YYDKDF (reference sequence). The DNA of the CDR3 is TGTGCCACCAGCAGAGATCGAAAAGGGGGCTACGAGCAGTACTTC. Its translation is CATSRDRKGGYEQYF.

This clone was picked up a small number of times. V and J are TRBV25-1 and TRBJ1-5, with no clear D. CDR3 length equals 15 residues. Trimming took 4 bases from V and 0 from J, leaving 10 bases between them. The V gene's germline CDR1 is MGHDK and CDR2 SYGVNS. The CDR3 here is CASSGADHSNQPQHF. In nucleotides, the CDR3 is TGTGCCAGCAGTGGGGCAGACCATAGCAATCAGCCCCAGCATTTT.

The V and J genes are TRBV2 and TRBJ1-3; no clear D gene. The CDR3 loop spans 15 amino acids. V was shortened by 6 bases and J by 2 bases, with 14 bases between the two germline ends. CDR1 SNHLY and CDR2 FYNNEI come from the germline V gene. The CDR3 reads CASSPVRAAGNTIYF. Here the CDR3 DNA reads TGTGCCAGCAGCCCCGTCCGGGCCGCTGGAAACACCATATATTTT.

The chain is built from TRBV4-3 and TRBJ1-2; D might be TRBD1 (6 bases). CDR1 is LGHNA, CDR2 YSLEER, per germline. The CDR3 has 14 residues. V was pared by 0 bases and J by 4 bases, with 9 bases between. Written as DNA, the CDR3 is TGCGCCAGCAGCCAAGAAACAGGGCTCTATGGCTACACCTTC. Translating it yields CASSQETGLYGYTF.

J is TRBJ2-6 and V is TRBV7-3; 7 nucleotides align to TRBD2. The germline gives CDR1 SGHTA, CDR2 FQGTGA. This CDR3 contains 16 residues. V was pared by 2 bases and J by 2 bases, with 3 bases of the junction left unmatched. The CDR3: CASSLSGGAGANVLTF. The CDR3 DNA is TGTGCCAGCAGCTTATCGGGGGGAGCTGGGGCCAACGTCCTGACTTTC.

The chain combines TRBV6-5 with TRBJ2-7, with no clear D. CDR3 length: 13 amino acids. The germline gives CDR1 MNHEY, CDR2 SVGAGI. The V end was cut by 0 bases, the J end by 9 bases, with 12 bases between. The CDR3 sequence: CASSYSKGSVQYF. The CDR3 DNA reads as TGTGCCAGCAGTTACTCGAAGGGTTCGGTGCAGTACTTC.

The chain joins TRBV4-2 to TRBJ1-2; D is perhaps TRBD1 (6 bases). The CDR3 sequence is 14 residues long. Trimming stripped 4 bases from V and 5 bases from J, with 14 bases between. Germline V gives CDR1 LGHNA, CDR2 YNFKEQ. CDR3 bases: TGTGCCAGCAGCCCACCAGGGGAGAGGTATGGCTACACCTTC. It translates to CASSPPGERYGYTF.

The gene calls are TRBV5-4 and TRBJ2-3, with a possible D match to TRBD2 (6 bases). Germline CDR1 is SGHNT and CDR2 is YYREEE (reference sequence). The CDR3 loop spans 13 amino acids. V was clipped by 3 bases and J by 1 base, with 6 bases between them. The DNA of the CDR3 is TGTGCCAGCAGCTGGAGGGGCACAGATACGCAGTATTTT. It specifies CASSWRGTDTQYF.

The J gene is TRBJ2-1, the V gene TRBV28; D unresolved. V was trimmed by 7 bases and J by 5 bases, leaving 15 bases between them. Germline V lookup: CDR1 MDHEN, CDR2 SYDVKM. CDR3 length: 14 residues. CDR3 amino acids: CASNTRTVDNEQFF. The CDR3 DNA sequence: TGTGCCAGCAACACCAGGACGGTAGACAATGAGCAGTTCTTC.

The rearrangement joins TRBV18 to TRBJ2-1; no definite D call. The CDR3 extends over 13 amino acids. Trimming pared 3 bases from V and 3 bases from J, leaving 6 bases between. Germline V CDR1 and CDR2: KGHSH, LQKENI. The CDR3 bases are TGTGCCAGCTCACCGGACGGCTACAATGAGCAGTTCTTC. Its protein product is CASSPDGYNEQFF.

The chain links TRBV27 to TRBJ2-1; TRBD2 matches 10 bases. CDR1 and CDR2 (germline): MNHEY, SMNVEV (reference sequence). The CDR3 is 16 amino acids. J was trimmed by 6 bases and V by 2 bases; bases with no gene match: 7. CDR3 in DNA: TGTGCCAGCAGTTTAATGGCTAGCGGGAGTAGCAATGAGCAGTTCTTC. Amino acids: CASSLMASGSSNEQFF.

The gene calls are TRBV18 and TRBJ1-5; possible D gene TRBD1, 6 bases. Germline lookup yields CDR1 KGHSH and CDR2 LQKENI. This CDR3 comprises 14 residues. The germline V and J ends were trimmed by 3 bases and 2 bases, with 8 bases remaining between them. DNA for the CDR3: TGTGCCAGCTCACCCGGACAGCGCAATCAGCCCCAGCATTTT. Protein: CASSPGQRNQPQHF. Variable domain in full (rest from reference TRBV18 and TRBJ1-5): NAGVMQNPRHLVRRRGQEARLRCSPMKGHSHVYWYRQLPEEGLKFMVYLQKENIIDESGMPKERFSAEFPKEGPSILRIQQVVRGDSAAYFCASSPGQRNQPQHFGDGTRLSIL.

The rearrangement joins TRBV27 to TRBJ1-4; D is unclear. The CDR3 length is 13 residues. V lost 8 bases, J lost 7 bases, and 14 bases lay in between. CDR1 is MNHEY, CDR2 SMNVEV, per germline (reference sequence). The CDR3 region is CASGSGRGEKLFF. The CDR3 nucleotides read TGTGCCAGCGGGTCCGGTCGAGGTGAAAAACTGTTTTTT. Full variable domain (missing parts from reference TRBV27 and TRBJ1-4): EAQVTQNPRYLITVTGKKLTVTCSQNMNHEYMSWYRQDPGLGLRQIYYSMNVEVTDKGDVPEGYKVSRKEKRNFPLILESPSPNQTSLYFCASGSGRGEKLFFGSGTQLSVL.

The chain joins TRBV19 to TRBJ2-5; D not resolved. Germline CDR1 is LNHDA and CDR2 is SQIVND (reference sequence). V lost 4 bases, J lost 1 base, and 7 bases lay in between. This CDR3 is built from 13 residues. CDR3: CASSNRAQETQYF. The DNA of the CDR3 is TGTGCCAGTAGTAACCGGGCCCAAGAGACCCAGTACTTC.

This chain uses TRBV6-6 with TRBJ1-3; 8 positions agree with TRBD1. CDR3 size: 15 residues. From germline, CDR1 is MNHNY and CDR2 SVGAGI (reference sequence). V lost 6 bases, J lost 3 bases, and 7 bases stayed unmatched. CDR3: CASRAGTGGGNTIYF. As DNA, the CDR3 is TGTGCCAGCAGGGCCGGGACAGGAGGTGGAAACACCATATATTTT.

This clone came up a few times. The chain joins TRBV5-5 to TRBJ1-3; 9 positions match TRBD1. With 4 bases clipped from V and 5 bases from J, the junction kept 4 bases outside the gene matches. Germline assignment: CDR1 SGHKS and CDR2 YYEKEE (reference sequence). The CDR3 covers 14 residues. CDR3 protein: CASSRDRERNTIYF. The DNA for the CDR3 is TGTGCCAGCAGCCGGGACAGGGAGAGAAACACCATATATTTT.

This chain joins TRBV11-2 and TRBJ2-1; 9 nucleotides line up with TRBD2. The CDR3 spans 17 residues. Germline CDR1 SGHAT, CDR2 FQNNGV. V shed 6 bases and J 2 bases; nucleotides not matched to a gene: 11. The CDR3 is CASSFPISGSPYNEQFF. CDR3 nucleotide sequence: TGTGCCAGCAGTTTCCCAATTAGCGGGAGTCCCTACAATGAGCAGTTCTTC. The whole variable domain, filled in from reference TRBV11-2 and TRBJ2-1, reads EAGVAQSPRYKIIEKRQSVAFWCNPISGHATLYWYQQILGQGPKLLIQFQNNGVVDDSQLPKDRFSAERLKGVDSTLKIQPAKLEDSAVYLCASSFPISGSPYNEQFFGPGTRLTVL.

The chain is built from TRBV9 and TRBJ2-5, with 11 bases lining up with TRBD2. Germline lookup yields CDR1 SGDLS and CDR2 YYNGEE. J was trimmed by 4 bases and V by 0 bases; bases with no gene match: 2. The CDR3 covers 15 residues. CDR3 protein: CASSVALAGAETQYF. CDR3 sequence (DNA): TGTGCCAGCAGCGTAGCACTAGCGGGAGCAGAGACCCAGTACTTC.

The chain has TRBV4-2 and TRBJ2-7; TRBD2 matches 14 bases. This CDR3 has 18 amino acids. Per germline, CDR1 LGHNA and CDR2 YNFKEQ. Trimming cost V 4 bases and J 6 bases; bases outside gene matches: 14. CDR3 amino acids: CASSPWGRLAGGPAEQYF. CDR3 DNA sequence: TGTGCCAGCAGCCCGTGGGGAAGACTAGCGGGAGGGCCAGCCGAGCAGTACTTC.

V and J are TRBV19 and TRBJ1-1; possible D gene TRBD1, 5 bases. CDR1 and CDR2 (germline): LNHDA, SQIVND (reference sequence). CDR3 length equals 15 residues. V dropped 3 bases and J dropped 3 bases, with 14 bases sitting between them. The CDR3: CASSIGRGGDTEAFF. CDR3 nucleotides: TGTGCCAGTAGTATTGGTCGGGGGGGGGACACTGAAGCTTTCTTT.

In DNA form, the CDR3 reads TGTGCCAGCAGCTTGGCAGCGGGAGGTTACTACGAGCAGTACTTC. This encodes CASSLAAGGYYEQYF. The rearrangement uses TRBV5-4 and TRBJ2-7; 9 positions agree with TRBD2. Germline lookup yields CDR1 SGHNT and CDR2 YYREEE (reference sequence). The CDR3 extends over 15 amino acids. After removal of 0 bases from V and 3 bases from J, the junction contained 4 bases not matched to a gene.

The chain combines TRBV4-3 with TRBJ2-2; TRBD2 might be the D (5 bases). The germline V gene has CDR1 LGHNA and CDR2 YSLEER. Trimming took 0 bases from V and 0 from J, leaving 11 bases between them. The CDR3 contains 17 residues. The CDR3 nucleotides read TGCGCCAGCAGCCAAGACTATCTAGCAGCGAACACCGGGGAGCTGTTTTTT. As protein: CASSQDYLAANTGELFF.